This T cell receptor (beta chain) is drawn from a study of T-cell reconstitution after alpha-beta-depleted transplantation in children (TCRdb year 2016). Broadly, across the study: T-cell immune reconstitution after TCRalphabeta/CD19-depleted allogeneic hematopoietic cell transplantation in children was quantitatively tracked in the study by means of TCR repertoire profiling.

The method was PCR. The sequencer listed for this sample is Illumina HiSeq 2500. TCR library preparation used molecular barcoding, with unique molecular identifiers applied to normalize quantification of the TCRbeta repertoire. TCRdb redid the processing of the public reads, applying fastp at Q25 and MiXCR, and retained in-frame beta chains. Entries that share a CDR3 protein sequence are merged under the most common genes and DNA. The sample table contains roughly 500,000 distinct CDR3 sequences; only one count was recorded for around 19% of them. The ten most abundant clones make up 3% to 4% of the sample. The CDR3 numbers 16 residues from cysteine through phenylalanine. Solely the CDR3 DNA is kept, with 48 bases framed from the first base. V ends up 6 bases short and J 8 bases short, with an unmatched junction base count of 13. The germline V gene (reference sequence) sets CDR1 to SEHNR and CDR2 to FQNEAQ.

Remarks on this clonotype: The antigen it binds to is not known. The sample holds no much larger clone one base away, and base qualities are not on file.

This receptor was obtained from a human donor who donated a stem cell graft to a child with acute lymphoblastic leukemia. The sequencing here drew on PBMCs from the stem cell graft donor, taken from the stem cell graft. The chain is encoded by TRBV7-9 joined to TRBJ1-6, with 7 junctional bases fitting TRBD1. The CDR3 has the sequence CASSSHLDRAYSPLHF. The DNA sequence is given as TGTGCCAGCAGTTCCCACCTCGACAGGGCCTATTCACCCCTCCACTTT.